A selection of T cell receptor beta chains follows, all from one sample in a study of CD8 T cells in ankylosing spondylitis. TCRdb reprocessed the 5' RACE reads with MiXCR, giving one entry per CDR3 protein. The sample has some 200,000 distinct CDR3 sequences; 15% to 20% are singletons. The source material was blood, either unsorted or a sorted T cell fraction (not recorded which). The receptors here all came from a male donor aged 10-35 years with ankylosing spondylitis or in good health (not recorded which). Each CDR3 is given with its conserved first and last residue. A D gene is named only where the DNA matches it firmly. Only some rows state a clone size, as once, few, many or a class for expanded clones.

CDR3nt,CDR3aa,abundance,len,j_gene,v_gene,d_gene
TGTGCCAGCAAAGATTCGGGACTAGCGGGAGGAGATACGCAGTATTTT,CASKDSGLAGGDTQYF,NA,16,TRBJ2-3,TRBV27,TRBD2
TGTGCCAGCAGTCGAGCCGGGACTGGTAGCTCTGGGGCCAACGTCCTGACTTTC,CASSRAGTGSSGANVLTF,many,18,TRBJ2-6,TRBV6-2/TRBV6-3,NA
TGTGCTAGTGGTTTGACGCTGACAGGGGTGACTCAGCCCCAGCATTTT,CASGLTLTGVTQPQHF,NA,16,TRBJ1-5,TRBV12-5,TRBD1
TGTGCCAGCTCCCTACTCCGAGGTCAGCCCCAGCATTTT,CASSLLRGQPQHF,NA,13,TRBJ1-5,TRBV18,NA
TGTGCCAGCAGCCAAGATTTCGTTTCCCCGGGACAGCACTACGAGCAGTACTTC,CASSQDFVSPGQHYEQYF,many,18,TRBJ2-7,TRBV4-2,TRBD1
TGCAGTGCTAGTAAGGGGGAGGTCACAGATACGCAGTATTTT,CSASKGEVTDTQYF,NA,14,TRBJ2-3,TRBV20-1,NA
TGTGCCAGCTCACCTTTTTCCGGGGACAGGGAATTGTACTTC,CASSPFSGDRELYF,NA,14,TRBJ2-7,TRBV18,TRBD1
TGTGCCAGCAGTGAGAGGGGGCCCTCCTACAATGAGCAGTTCTTC,CASSERGPSYNEQFF,many,15,TRBJ2-1,TRBV2,TRBD1
TGTGCCAGCAGTGGCGGACTAGCTAACGAGCAGTACTTC,CASSGGLANEQYF,many,13,TRBJ2-7,TRBV27,TRBD2
TGTGCCAGTAGAAGCGGGAGTGAGTACGAGCAGTACTTC,CASRSGSEYEQYF,many,13,TRBJ2-7,TRBV12-3/TRBV12-4,TRBD2